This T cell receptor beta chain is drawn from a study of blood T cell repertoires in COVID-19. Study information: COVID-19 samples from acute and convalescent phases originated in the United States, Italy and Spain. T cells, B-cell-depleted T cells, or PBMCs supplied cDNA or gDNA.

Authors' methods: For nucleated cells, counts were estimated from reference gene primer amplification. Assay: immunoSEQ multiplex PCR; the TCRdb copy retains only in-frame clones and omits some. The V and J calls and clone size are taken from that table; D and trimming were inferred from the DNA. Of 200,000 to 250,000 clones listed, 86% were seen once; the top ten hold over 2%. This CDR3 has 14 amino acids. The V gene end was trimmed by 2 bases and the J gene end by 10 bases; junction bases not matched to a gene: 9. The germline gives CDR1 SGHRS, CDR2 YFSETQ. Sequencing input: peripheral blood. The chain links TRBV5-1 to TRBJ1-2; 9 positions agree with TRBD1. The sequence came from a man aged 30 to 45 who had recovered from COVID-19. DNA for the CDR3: TGCGCCAGCAGCTTACCGGGACAGGGATTAGACTACACCTTC. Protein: CASSLPGQGLDYTF.